A single T cell receptor beta chain is shown here with its context. Its antigen is undetermined. There are 14 residues in the CDR3. V trimming: 5 bases; J trimming: 4 bases; junction bases outside the gene matches: 5. The germline gives CDR1 SGHTA, CDR2 FQGNSA. The PCR ran on 60 Vbeta and 13 Jbeta primers. The assay was immunoSEQ multiplex PCR, and TCRdb's table has in-frame clones only and misses some. The profile shows 160,000 or so clones, roughly four fifths of them singletons. This sample was included in a study of cytomegalovirus exposure and HLA in healthy donors. Points from the study as a whole: Among immune exposure information, only CMV serostatus was available.

The receptor comes from a man aged 50-60 years in good health and CMV-seropositive. Source material: PBMCs. The chain recombines TRBV7-2 with TRBJ1-5, with 7 bases lining up with TRBD1. CDR3 in amino acids: CASSDRVGNQPQHF. The CDR3 DNA follows: TGTGCCAGCAGCGACAGGGTTGGAAATCAGCCCCAGCATTTT. Combining the CDR3 with reference TRBV7-2 and TRBJ1-5 gives the whole variable domain GAGVSQSPSNKVTEKGKDVELRCDPISGHTALYWYRQSLGQGLEFLIYFQGNSAPDKSGLPSDRFSAERTGGSVSTLTIQRTQQEDSAVYLCASSDRVGNQPQHFGDGTRLSIL.